This T cell receptor beta chain was identified during a study of tumor and adjacent non-tumor tissue in lung cancer. In the study overall: There were 12 adenocarcinoma, 2 squamous cell carcinoma and 1 small cell lung cancer cases.

RNA was extracted from bulk tissue without any cell sorting. More than 3 cm separated this lung sample from the edge of the tumor. This clonotype was observed many times. One junction end does not reproduce the germline sequence, and a read error may be involved. Three rounds of nested PCR, following a modified ARM-PCR protocol, produced the TCRbeta library. TCRdb fed the multiplex PCR reads into MiXCR, producing one record per CDR3 protein. The sample includes some 100,000 distinct CDR3 sequences, 65% of them seen just once. This TCR was sampled from a man aged 25-45 years with non-small cell lung cancer. Sequencing was performed on distant non-tumor lung tissue.

CDR3 DNA sequence: TGTGCCAGCAGCCCCACCCGAGGAGGGTCCTACGAACAGTACTTC. Its protein is CASSPTRGGSYEQYF. V and J are TRBV11-2 and TRBJ2-7; D perhaps matches TRBD2 (6 bases). This CDR3 region has 15 residues. The germline V gene encodes CDR1 SGHAT and CDR2 FQNNGV.